This is a list of T cell receptor beta chains from one sample in a study of blood T cell repertoires in COVID-19. Sequenced by immunoSEQ multiplex PCR; TCRdb stores in-frame clones only, minus some. The table includes more than 45,000 clones, more than 85% detected once. Material: peripheral blood. The receptors shown here come from a woman aged 65 to 85 with active COVID-19. The CDR3 runs from the conserved cysteine through the conserved F or W. D genes are given only for firm matches. Part of the rows lack a size; the others show once, few, many or a class for expanded clones.

J: TRBJ1-2
D: -
size: few
V: TRBV6-4
DNA: TGTGCCAGCAGTGAAAGGGGATATGGCTACACCTTC
CDR3: CASSERGYGYTF

J: TRBJ2-7
D: TRBD2
size: -
V: TRBV28
DNA: TGTGCCAGCAGCCAGACTAGCGGGAGGGCCCGGCCCTACGAGCAGTACTTC
CDR3: CASSQTSGRARPYEQYF

J: TRBJ1-4
D: TRBD1
size: -
V: TRBV28
DNA: TGTGCCAGCAGTTTACCTGACAGGGTTCTTGAAAAACTGTTTTTT
CDR3: CASSLPDRVLEKLFF

J: TRBJ1-2
D: TRBD1
size: -
V: TRBV10-2
DNA: TGCGCCAGCAGTGAGCAGGGGGCCTCTAACTATGGCTACACCTTC
CDR3: CASSEQGASNYGYTF

J: TRBJ1-2
D: -
size: -
V: TRBV11-3
DNA: TGTGCCAGCAGCCCTAGGGCCGGGGACTATGGCTACACCTTC
CDR3: CASSPRAGDYGYTF

J: TRBJ2-2
D: TRBD2
size: -
V: TRBV5-1
DNA: TGCGCCAGCAGCTTGGCTCCGGGACTAGCGGGAGCAGGGTCGCCCGGGGAGCTGTTTTTT
CDR3: CASSLAPGLAGAGSPGELFF

J: TRBJ2-5
D: TRBD2
size: -
V: TRBV4-1
DNA: TGCGCCAGCAGCCGTATCGGCGGGAGGGGGCAAGAGACCCAGTACTTC
CDR3: CASSRIGGRGQETQYF

J: TRBJ1-1
D: TRBD1
size: -
V: TRBV28
DNA: TGTGCCAGCAGACGGACAGGGGGCGAGCACACTGAAGCTTTCTTT
CDR3: CASRRTGGEHTEAFF

J: TRBJ2-1
D: TRBD2
size: -
V: TRBV4-1
DNA: TGCGCCAGCAGCCCGTTACTAGCGGGAGGGCCAAATGAGCAGTTCTTC
CDR3: CASSPLLAGGPNEQFF

J: TRBJ2-3
D: TRBD1
size: -
V: TRBV28
DNA: TGTGCCAGCAGTCAATCAGGGACAGGGAGGGAGGATACGCAGTATTTT
CDR3: CASSQSGTGREDTQYF